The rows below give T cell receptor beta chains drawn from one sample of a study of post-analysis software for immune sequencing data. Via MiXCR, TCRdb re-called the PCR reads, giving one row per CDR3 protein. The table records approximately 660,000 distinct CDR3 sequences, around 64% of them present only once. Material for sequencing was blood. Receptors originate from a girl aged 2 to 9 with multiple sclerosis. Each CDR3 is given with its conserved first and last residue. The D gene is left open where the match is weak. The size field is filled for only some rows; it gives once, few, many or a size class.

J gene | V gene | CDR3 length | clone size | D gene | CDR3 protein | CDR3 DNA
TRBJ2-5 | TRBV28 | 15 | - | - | CASSYGQTMGETQYF | TGTGCCAGCAGTTACGGACAGACGATGGGGGAGACCCAGTACTTC
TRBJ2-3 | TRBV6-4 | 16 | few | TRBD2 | CASSDASGGATDTQYF | TGTGCCAGCAGTGACGCCAGCGGGGGGGCCACAGATACGCAGTATTTT
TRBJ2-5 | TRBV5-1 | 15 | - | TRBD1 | CASSLADRDQETQYF | TGCGCCAGCAGCTTGGCCGACAGGGACCAAGAGACCCAGTACTTC
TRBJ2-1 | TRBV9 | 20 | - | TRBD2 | CASSLGTSGRERSSYNEQFF | TGTGCCAGCAGCCTAGGGACTAGCGGGAGGGAAAGGAGCTCCTACAATGAGCAGTTCTTC
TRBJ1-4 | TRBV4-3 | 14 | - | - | CPSSQEGRSEKLFF | TGCCCCAGCAGCCAAGAGGGACGGAGTGAAAAACTGTTTTTT
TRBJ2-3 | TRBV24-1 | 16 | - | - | CATSDLNRQGTDTQYF | TGTGCCACCAGTGATTTGAATCGGCAGGGCACAGATACGCAGTATTTT
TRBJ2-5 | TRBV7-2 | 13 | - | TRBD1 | CASSYTGVVTQYF | TGTGCCAGCAGCTACACAGGGGTAGTCACCCAGTACTTC
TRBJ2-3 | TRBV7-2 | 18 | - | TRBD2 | CASSLFATSGGRAGTQYF | TGTGCCAGCAGCTTATTCGCGACTAGCGGGGGGAGGGCAGGTACGCAGTATTTT
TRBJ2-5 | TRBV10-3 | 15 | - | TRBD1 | CAISRGTGAQETQYF | TGTGCCATCAGCCGTGGGACAGGGGCTCAAGAGACCCAGTACTTC
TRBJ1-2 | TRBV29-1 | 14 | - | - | CSVDGVTGSYGYTF | TGCAGCGTTGATGGAGTAACAGGGTCCTATGGCTACACCTTC
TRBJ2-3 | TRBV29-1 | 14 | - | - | CSVEGDASTDTQYF | TGCAGCGTTGAAGGTGACGCTAGCACAGATACGCAGTATTTT
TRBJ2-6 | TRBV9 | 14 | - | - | CASSDPPGANVLTF | TGTGCCAGCAGCGATCCCCCTGGGGCCAACGTCCTGACTTTC
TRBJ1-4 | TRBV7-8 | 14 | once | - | CASSHPGSVEKLFF | TGTGCCAGCAGTCACCCGGGTAGTGTTGAAAAACTGTTTTTT
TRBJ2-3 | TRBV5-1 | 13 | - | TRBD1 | CASRGQGQDTQYF | TGCGCCAGCAGAGGACAGGGTCAAGATACGCAGTATTTT
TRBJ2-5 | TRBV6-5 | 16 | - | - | CASSYPGLAGAQTQYF | TGTGCCAGCAGTTACCCCGGACTGGCGGGGGCGCAGACCCAGTACTTC
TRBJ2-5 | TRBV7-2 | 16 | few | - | CASNPVGGVRQETQYF | TGTGCCAGTAACCCTGTCGGGGGCGTGAGGCAAGAGACCCAGTACTTC
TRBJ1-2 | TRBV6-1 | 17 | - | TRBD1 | CASSRTGGPLPNYGYTF | TGTGCCAGCAGTCGGACAGGGGGACCATTACCTAACTATGGCTACACCTTC
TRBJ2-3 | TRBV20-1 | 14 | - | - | CSASESGLTGTQYF | TGCAGTGCGAGCGAAAGCGGGCTAACCGGTACGCAGTATTTT
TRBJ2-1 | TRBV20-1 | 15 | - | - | CSARARGGSYNEQFF | TGCAGTGCTAGGGCAAGGGGTGGCTCCTACAATGAGCAGTTCTTC
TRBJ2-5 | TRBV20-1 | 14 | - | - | CSARDLAGRETQYF | TGCAGTGCTAGAGATCTGGCAGGGAGAGAGACCCAGTACTTC
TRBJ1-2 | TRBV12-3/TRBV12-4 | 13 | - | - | CASSPEGNYGYTF | TGTGCCAGCAGTCCCGAGGGTAACTATGGCTACACCTTC
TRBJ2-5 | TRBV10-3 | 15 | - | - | CAISDRSSCGETQYF | TGTGCCATCAGTGATCGGAGTAGCTGTGGGGAGACCCAGTACTTC
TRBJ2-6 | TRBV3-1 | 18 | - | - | CASSQGVRSNSGANVLTF | TGTGCCAGCAGCCAAGGTGTCAGGTCAAACTCTGGGGCCAACGTCCTGACTTTC
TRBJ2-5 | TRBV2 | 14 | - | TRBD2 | CASSNRDYKETQYF | TGTGCCAGCAGTAACCGGGACTATAAGGAGACCCAGTACTTC
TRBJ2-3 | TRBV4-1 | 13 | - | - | CASSQDVAGTQYF | TGCGCCAGCAGCCAAGATGTTGCGGGTACGCAGTATTTT
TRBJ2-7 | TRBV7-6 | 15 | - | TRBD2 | CASSLLAADLNEQYF | TGTGCCAGCAGCCTCCTAGCGGCGGACCTGAACGAGCAGTACTTC
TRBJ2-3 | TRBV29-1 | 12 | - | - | CSVEDPADTQYF | TGCAGCGTTGAAGATCCGGCGGATACGCAGTATTTT
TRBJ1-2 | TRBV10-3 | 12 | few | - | CAIAGLNYGYTF | TGTGCCATCGCAGGGCTTAACTATGGCTACACCTTC
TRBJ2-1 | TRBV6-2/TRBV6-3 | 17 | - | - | CASSYKRDLKSNNEQFF | TGTGCCAGCAGTTACAAAAGGGACCTTAAGAGCAACAATGAGCAGTTCTTC
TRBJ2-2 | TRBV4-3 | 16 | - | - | CASSQDWAGIAGELFF | TGCGCCAGCAGCCAAGATTGGGCGGGGATAGCCGGGGAGCTGTTTTTT
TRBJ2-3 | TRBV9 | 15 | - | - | CASSVGQGQTDTQYF | TGTGCCAGCAGCGTAGGGCAGGGGCAGACAGATACGCAGTATTTT
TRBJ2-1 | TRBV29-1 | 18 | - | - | CSVELIGMTGEIYNEQFF | TGCAGCGTTGAATTGATCGGGATGACGGGAGAGATCTACAATGAGCAGTTCTTC